A selection of T cell receptor beta chains follows, all from one sample in a study of T cell responses to AZD1222 COVID-19 vaccine. The protocol was immunoSEQ multiplex PCR, while the TCRdb copy is restricted to in-frame clones and leaves out a portion. The sample holds around 120,000 clones; approximately 90% are singletons and the top ten take more than 6.5%. Sequenced here: peripheral blood, sampled on day 0 of AZD1222 vaccination. These receptor sequences come from an adult in good health. The CDR3 runs from the conserved cysteine through the conserved F or W. Each record gives: D gene, J gene, V gene, clone size, CDR3 protein, CDR3 DNA. D genes are given only for firm matches. Clone size appears in some rows only: once, few, many, or a class for an expanded clone.

NA,TRBJ1-6,TRBV28,NA,CASTPSYNSPLHF,TGTGCCAGCACCCCCTCCTATAATTCACCCCTCCACTTT
NA,TRBJ1-5,TRBV3-1/TRBV3-2,NA,CASSPSGSKSQHF,TGTGCCAGCAGCCCGTCGGGAAGTAAGTCCCAGCATTTT
NA,TRBJ1-3,TRBV28,NA,CASSGSGGGNTIYF,TGTGCCAGCAGTGGGTCTGGGGGTGGAAACACCATATATTTT
NA,TRBJ2-1,TRBV10-1,NA,CASSESRYNEQFF,TGCGCCAGCAGTGAGTCGAGGTACAATGAGCAGTTCTTC
NA,TRBJ1-4,TRBV6-5,NA,CASSTGGAGDEKLFF,TGTGCCAGCAGTACGGGGGGCGCCGGAGATGAAAAACTGTTTTTT
TRBD1,TRBJ1-2,TRBV7-8,NA,CASSLPGQDDGYTF,TGTGCCAGCAGCTTGCCCGGACAGGATGATGGCTACACCTTC
NA,TRBJ2-2,TRBV2,NA,CASSEMGRNTGELFF,TGTGCCAGCAGTGAAATGGGACGGAACACCGGGGAGCTGTTTTTT
NA,TRBJ2-2,TRBV3-1/TRBV3-2,NA,CASRRTRDNTGELFF,TGTGCCAGCAGACGAACCAGAGATAACACCGGGGAGCTGTTTTTT
NA,TRBJ2-5,TRBV9,NA,CASSPERTLEETQYF,TGTGCCAGCAGCCCAGAGCGGACCCTAGAGGAGACCCAGTACTTC
NA,TRBJ1-6,TRBV4-3,NA,CASSQERNSPLHF,TGCGCCAGCAGCCAAGAGCGGAATTCACCCCTCCACTTT
TRBD1,TRBJ1-1,TRBV3-1/TRBV3-2,once,CASSSTGAGVTEAFF,TGTGCCAGCAGTTCCACAGGGGCGGGGGTCACTGAAGCTTTCTTT
TRBD2,TRBJ2-7,TRBV7-2,NA,CASSSLPAGLTLSYEQYF,TGTGCCAGCAGCTCCCTTCCAGCGGGGCTTACCCTCTCCTACGAGCAGTACTTC
NA,TRBJ1-1,TRBV19,NA,CASSNGAGRNTEAFF,TGTGCCAGTAGTAACGGTGCAGGGAGGAACACTGAAGCTTTCTTT
NA,TRBJ1-3,TRBV15,NA,CATSAVSSGNTIYF,TGTGCCACCAGCGCGGTTAGCTCTGGAAACACCATATATTTT
NA,TRBJ2-2,TRBV11-2,NA,CASSLVALTGELFF,TGTGCCAGCAGCTTAGTAGCCCTCACCGGGGAGCTGTTTTTT
NA,TRBJ2-3,TRBV27,NA,CASSRRGPEYDTQYF,TGTGCCAGCAGCCGGAGGGGACCCGAATACGATACGCAGTATTTT
NA,TRBJ2-1,TRBV27,NA,CASSLPGSYNEQFF,TGTGCCAGCAGTTTGCCGGGGTCCTACAATGAGCAGTTCTTC
NA,TRBJ2-1,TRBV5-1,NA,CASSLAWERTFSDEQFF,TGCGCCAGCAGCTTGGCCTGGGAGCGGACCTTTAGTGATGAGCAGTTCTTC
TRBD1,TRBJ2-1,TRBV7-2,NA,CASSTRDRALHGDEQFF,TGTGCCAGCAGCACACGGGACAGGGCTCTGCATGGGGATGAGCAGTTCTTC
NA,TRBJ1-2,TRBV7-6,NA,CASSYGTWYGYTF,TGTGCCAGCAGCTATGGGACGTGGTATGGCTACACCTTC
NA,TRBJ2-4,TRBV10-1,NA,CASMVLEYIQYF,TGCGCCAGCATGGTTCTAGAGTACATTCAGTACTTC
NA,TRBJ2-1,TRBV27,once,CASSPVGMGDNEQFF,TGTGCCAGCAGCCCCGTGGGGATGGGGGACAATGAGCAGTTCTTC
NA,TRBJ1-4,TRBV4-3,NA,CASSQGQATNEKLFF,TGCGCCAGCAGCCAAGGGCAGGCAACTAATGAAAAACTGTTTTTT
NA,TRBJ1-3,TRBV7-9,NA,CASSLRGSSGNTIYF,TGTGCCAGCAGCTTAAGGGGGAGCTCTGGAAACACCATATATTTT
TRBD1,TRBJ2-7,TRBV5-8,once,CASSPGQGPSYEQYF,TGTGCCAGCAGCCCGGGACAGGGGCCTTCCTACGAGCAGTACTTC
NA,TRBJ2-6,TRBV5-4,NA,CASSRGVGGVAGANVLTF,TGTGCCAGCAGCCGGGGGGTAGGGGGGGTAGCAGGGGCCAACGTCCTGACTTTC
NA,TRBJ2-7,TRBV7-2,NA,CASSLVRFSYEQYF,TGTGCCAGCAGCTTAGTTCGTTTCTCCTACGAGCAGTACTTC
TRBD2,TRBJ2-1,TRBV10-3,NA,CAIRPSSGTAYNEQFF,TGTGCCATCAGGCCCAGTAGCGGGACTGCCTACAATGAGCAGTTCTTC
NA,TRBJ2-2,TRBV4-1,NA,CASSLQRVPTGELFF,TGCGCCAGCAGCCTGCAGCGGGTACCCACCGGGGAGCTGTTTTTT
NA,TRBJ2-5,TRBV14,NA,CASRFSIEGGGETQYF,TGTGCCAGCCGCTTCAGCATAGAGGGGGGAGGGGAGACCCAGTACTTC
NA,TRBJ2-1,TRBV6-5,NA,CASRGASSSEQFF,TGTGCCAGCAGAGGGGCCTCCTCCAGTGAGCAGTTCTTC
TRBD2,TRBJ2-7,TRBV18,NA,CASSQAGAYEQYF,TGTGCCAGCTCACAAGCGGGGGCCTACGAGCAGTACTTC
NA,TRBJ1-5,TRBV18,NA,CASSPSRTDPAVQPQHF,TGTGCCAGCTCACCCTCACGGACGGATCCTGCTGTTCAGCCCCAGCATTTT
TRBD2,TRBJ2-7,TRBV18,once,CASSPGSGGGAYEQYF,TGTGCCAGCTCTCCAGGGAGCGGCGGGGGGGCCTACGAGCAGTACTTC
TRBD2,TRBJ2-7,TRBV6-2/TRBV6-3,NA,CASSYIPNPRLAAHEQYF,TGTGCCAGCAGTTACATTCCCAATCCGAGGCTAGCGGCCCACGAGCAGTACTTC
TRBD1,TRBJ1-6,TRBV5-4,NA,CASSSGQGGNSPLHF,TGTGCCAGCAGCTCGGGACAGGGGGGTAATTCACCCCTCCACTTT
NA,TRBJ1-5,TRBV3-1/TRBV3-2,NA,CASSQGAGDQPQHF,TGTGCCAGCAGCCAAGGGGCAGGGGATCAGCCCCAGCATTTT
NA,TRBJ1-6,TRBV12-3/TRBV12-4,NA,CASSLTTVSPLHF,TGTGCCAGCAGTTTAACGACAGTATCTCCCCTCCACTTT
TRBD1,TRBJ1-1,TRBV7-6,NA,CASSIQRVGGRGKTEAFF,TGTGCCAGCAGCATCCAGAGGGTAGGTGGCAGGGGGAAAACTGAAGCTTTCTTT
TRBD2,TRBJ2-1,TRBV7-3,NA,CASSTGGSGRRNEQFF,TGTGCCAGCTCTACAGGGGGTAGCGGGAGGAGGAATGAGCAGTTCTTC
NA,TRBJ2-3,TRBV4-2,NA,CASSQAGNPTAYTQYF,TGTGCCAGCAGCCAAGCTGGCAACCCGACCGCGTATACGCAGTATTTT
NA,TRBJ1-3,TRBV18,NA,CASSPPLRSSGNTIYF,TGTGCCAGCTCACCACCCCTACGTAGCTCTGGAAACACCATATATTTT
NA,TRBJ2-1,TRBV10-1,NA,CASSLGYNEQFF,TGCGCCAGCAGTTTAGGGTACAATGAGCAGTTCTTC
NA,TRBJ1-2,TRBV10-3,NA,CAISEGGPSGYGYTF,TGTGCCATCAGTGAGGGGGGGCCGTCGGGATATGGCTACACCTTC
NA,TRBJ2-4,TRBV20-1,NA,CSASRGSKNIQYF,TGCAGTGCTAGTAGGGGCTCTAAAAACATTCAGTACTTC
NA,TRBJ2-4,TRBV27,NA,CASSVLDGAKNIQYF,TGTGCCAGCAGTGTACTGGACGGAGCCAAAAACATTCAGTACTTC
NA,TRBJ2-2,TRBV3-1/TRBV3-2,NA,CASSLGGGSNTGELFF,TGTGCCAGCAGCCTAGGCGGGGGCTCGAACACCGGGGAGCTGTTTTTT
NA,TRBJ1-5,TRBV4-2,NA,CASSPRQAGQPQHF,TGTGCCAGCAGCCCTCGACAGGCCGGCCAGCCCCAGCATTTT
NA,TRBJ1-2,TRBV2,NA,CASRADNNYGYTF,TGTGCCAGCAGGGCCGACAACAACTATGGCTACACCTTC
TRBD1,TRBJ1-2,TRBV25-1,NA,CASRRTGDGYGYTF,TGTGCCAGCAGACGGACAGGGGATGGCTATGGCTACACCTTC
NA,TRBJ1-2,TRBV28,NA,CASRQVGYYGYTF,TGTGCCAGCCGCCAGGTGGGGTACTATGGCTACACCTTC
NA,TRBJ2-5,TRBV7-5,NA,CVRSLVGETGAQETQYF,TGTGTCAGAAGCTTAGTAGGAGAGACAGGGGCCCAAGAGACCCAGTACTTC
NA,TRBJ1-5,TRBV4-1,few,CASSQVDRGPQHF,TGCGCCAGCAGCCAAGTGGACCGTGGACCCCAGCATTTT
NA,TRBJ1-5,TRBV10-3,NA,CAISEVAFKEGPQHF,TGTGCCATCAGTGAGGTGGCCTTCAAAGAAGGGCCCCAGCATTTT
NA,TRBJ1-1,TRBV7-2,NA,CASSFGWNTEAFF,TGTGCCAGCAGCTTCGGGTGGAACACTGAAGCTTTCTTT
TRBD1,TRBJ1-2,TRBV2,NA,CAISLGQGALLDYGYTF,TGTGCCATTTCTTTGGGGCAGGGGGCCCTTTTGGACTATGGCTACACCTTC
NA,TRBJ2-5,TRBV6-5,NA,CASRGTGQETQYF,TGTGCCAGCAGGGGGACTGGACAAGAGACCCAGTACTTC
TRBD1,TRBJ1-2,TRBV3-1/TRBV3-2,NA,CASSQDNQGAGGYTF,TGTGCCAGCAGCCAAGATAACCAGGGGGCGGGTGGCTACACCTTC